Included here is one TCR beta chain sequence, with context. Its antigen remains unknown. The CDR3 loop spans 15 amino acids. The ends were cut back, 6 bases at V and 13 bases at J, with 25 bases in the middle. A second PCR, run for roughly 7 to 11 cycles, used a sample-barcoded 5' primer plus a J-beta primer mix. TCRdb analysed the 5' RACE reads with MiXCR anew, one entry per CDR3 protein. In the table there are 650,000 to 950,000 distinct CDR3 sequences, around 42% of which are singletons. The data stem from a study of blood T cells in healthy people across ages. For the study at large: Template switching picked up about one barcoded beta molecule for each two T cells. Study results and caveats: CMV infection status of these donors was not known. Per million T cells, TCR beta diversity dropped about linearly as age rose.

The sequenced sample was blood. The V gene is TRBV12-3 or TRBV12-4, the J gene TRBJ2-1, with D tentatively TRBD1 (6 bases). This TCR came from a man between 60 and 70 years old in good health. CDR3 coding DNA: TGTGCCAGCAGGGAACAGGGAGTAGGGGAAGAGACCCAGTTCTTC. Protein: CASREQGVGEETQFF.